The clone carrying this T cell receptor beta chain was seen at least ten times. Antigen specificity is unknown. Donors each provided about 10 milliliters of peripheral blood. In germline, CDR1 is MNHNY, CDR2 SVGAGI (reference sequence). V was shortened by 5 bases and J by 3 bases, with 14 bases between the two germline ends. The CDR3 covers 15 residues. Primers used in a second PCR of about 7 to 11 cycles were a sample-barcoded 5' primer and a J-beta primer mix. TCRdb re-derived calls from the 5' RACE reads in MiXCR, one entry per CDR3 protein. The sample yields under 1,000,000 distinct CDR3 sequences, under 40% seen once. The sample belongs to a study of blood T cells in healthy people across ages. Study results and limitations: Both naive CD4+ cell counts and diversity were greater in long-lived donors than in aged donors.

The receptor was derived from a man aged 18 to 29 in good health. Sequencing was carried out using blood. This chain uses TRBV6-6 with TRBJ1-5, with D uncertain. The DNA of the CDR3 is TGTGCCAGCAGTACCCCGGATACCAACAATCAGCCCCAGCATTTT. As protein: CASSTPDTNNQPQHF.